These T cell receptor beta chains were read from a single sample in a study of cytomegalovirus exposure and HLA in healthy donors. Measured with immunoSEQ multiplex PCR; TCRdb has only the in-frame clones, and not every one. Here the sample spans 150,000 to 200,000 clones, around four fifths being singletons. The specimen was PBMCs. Receptors were obtained from a middle-aged man in good health and CMV-seropositive. The CDR3 runs from the conserved cysteine through the conserved F or W. The D gene is left open where the match is weak. Size tells how often a clone was seen (once, few, many) or the class of an expanded clone, and some rows leave it out.

CASSLNRGTEAFF,TGTGCCAGCAGTTTAAATCGAGGGACTGAAGCTTTCTTT,TRBJ1-1,TRBV27,.,.
CASSVYQPGQTYEQYF,TGTGCCAGCAGCGTATATCAGCCGGGACAGACCTACGAGCAGTACTTC,TRBJ2-7,TRBV7-9,.,TRBD1
CASSEGAARGNQPQHF,TGTGCCAGCAGTGAAGGTGCAGCCCGGGGCAATCAGCCCCAGCATTTT,TRBJ1-5,TRBV6-1,.,.
CASTTGTGGRVEAFF,TGTGCCAGCACGACCGGGACAGGGGGCAGAGTTGAAGCTTTCTTT,TRBJ1-1,TRBV6-1,once,TRBD1
CASRRGTYEQYF,TGTGCCAGCAGGAGGGGGACCTACGAGCAGTACTTC,TRBJ2-7,TRBV28,.,.
CASGPRGAWTDTQYF,TGCGCCAGCGGACCCAGGGGGGCGTGGACAGATACGCAGTATTTT,TRBJ2-3,TRBV5-1,.,.
CASSRRVGLAGVNNEQFF,TGTGCCAGCAGCCGTAGGGTGGGACTAGCGGGGGTAAACAATGAGCAGTTCTTC,TRBJ2-1,TRBV7-9,.,TRBD2
CASRVGQGDGSQYF,TGTGCCAGCAGGGTTGGACAGGGGGACGGCTCCCAGTACTTC,TRBJ2-5,TRBV2,.,TRBD1
CASSRGDGAGELFF,TGTGCCAGCAGCCGCGGGGACGGGGCCGGGGAGCTGTTTTTT,TRBJ2-2,TRBV5-4,.,.
CASSDRGRNTGELFF,TGTGCCAGCAGTGACAGGGGCAGAAACACCGGGGAGCTGTTTTTT,TRBJ2-2,TRBV28,.,TRBD1
CASSLAGAGQVPHGELFF,TGCGCCAGCAGCTTGGCCGGTGCGGGACAGGTGCCCCACGGGGAGCTGTTTTTT,TRBJ2-2,TRBV5-1,.,TRBD1
CASSPRGTDTQYF,TGTGCCAGCTCACCCAGGGGTACAGATACGCAGTATTTT,TRBJ2-3,TRBV18,.,.
CAWSVGTGGLTEAFF,TGTGCCTGGAGTGTAGGGACAGGGGGTTTAACTGAAGCTTTCTTT,TRBJ1-1,TRBV30,.,TRBD1
CASSPTAGGTGGYTF,TGCGCCAGCAGCCCGACGGCGGGGGGGACGGGCGGCTACACCTTC,TRBJ1-2,TRBV5-1,.,.
CASSPGQGFYEQYF,TGTGCCAGCAGCCCGGGACAGGGGTTCTACGAGCAGTACTTC,TRBJ2-7,TRBV5-5,.,TRBD1
CSVGGTGSGYGYTF,TGCAGCGTTGGGGGGACAGGGAGTGGCTATGGCTACACCTTC,TRBJ1-2,TRBV29-1,.,TRBD1
CASSLQQDLEQYF,TGCGCCAGCAGCTTGCAACAGGACCTCGAGCAGTACTTC,TRBJ2-7,TRBV5-1,.,.
CAWNRGTAEAFF,TGTGCCTGGAACAGGGGAACGGCTGAAGCTTTCTTT,TRBJ1-1,TRBV30,.,TRBD1
CASSLYASGGRGNTGELFF,TGCGCCAGCAGCCTTTATGCTTCAGGGGGCCGAGGGAACACCGGGGAGCTGTTTTTT,TRBJ2-2,TRBV4-1,.,TRBD1
CASSLGSAQYNSPLHF,TGTGCCAGCAGCTTGGGGAGTGCGCAGTATAATTCACCCCTCCACTTT,TRBJ1-6,TRBV5-4,.,.
CASSANMNSYEQYF,TGTGCCAGCAGTGCGAACATGAATTCCTACGAGCAGTACTTC,TRBJ2-7,TRBV6-1,once,.
CASRDTSGGPFQYF,TGTGCCAGCAGAGATACTAGCGGGGGTCCGTTCCAGTACTTC,TRBJ2-5,TRBV2,.,TRBD2
CASSLEITRANYGYTF,TGTGCCAGCAGCTTAGAAATCACGAGGGCTAACTATGGCTACACCTTC,TRBJ1-2,TRBV11-2,.,.
CASSLGPSGRAKWDNNEQFF,TGTGCCAGCAGCTTGGGGCCTAGCGGGAGGGCCAAGTGGGATAACAATGAGCAGTTCTTC,TRBJ2-1,TRBV5-4,.,TRBD2
CASSSRGSGEKLFF,TGTGCCAGCAGCAGCAGGGGGTCGGGGGAAAAACTGTTTTTT,TRBJ1-4,TRBV7-9,.,TRBD1
CASSLVAGGRETQYF,TGTGCCAGCAGCTTGGTAGCGGGAGGGCGGGAGACCCAGTACTTC,TRBJ2-5,TRBV5-4,once,TRBD2
CASSLSRGQENIQYF,TGTGCCAGCAGCTTAAGCAGGGGGCAGGAAAACATTCAGTACTTC,TRBJ2-4,TRBV7-9,.,TRBD1
CASSLGLQGTHEQYF,TGTGCCAGCAGTTTGGGGTTACAGGGAACCCACGAGCAGTACTTC,TRBJ2-7,TRBV7-9,.,.
CASSLYRGKANTEAFF,TGTGCCAGCAGCTTATACAGGGGAAAGGCGAACACTGAAGCTTTCTTT,TRBJ1-1,TRBV5-8,.,TRBD1